This T cell receptor beta chain comes out of a study of CD8+ T cells in alopecia areata. This clone was counted a few times. Trimming left V 7 bases short and J 0 bases short, with 16 bases between. Germline loops: CDR1 SQVTM, CDR2 ANQGSEA. The CDR3 loop spans 14 amino acids. The authors extracted RNA and reverse transcribed it into cDNA as the sequencing template. The data were produced by immunoSEQ multiplex PCR, yet TCRdb's version contains in-frame clones alone and is incomplete. The table shows about 64,000 clones, with 44% occurring only once. Alopecia areata patients had lesional scalp punch biopsies and peripheral blood taken from them.

The rearrangement links TRBV29-1 to TRBJ2-7; unclear D gene. The sequenced material came from NKG2D-low CD8+ T cells sorted from blood. The clonotype comes from a human donor with alopecia areata. The CDR3: CSALSPAGSYEQYF. The CDR3 DNA reads TGCAGCGCCCTCTCCCCCGCAGGCTCCTACGAGCAGTACTTC.